There are a few counts of the clone carrying this TCR beta chain. Its antigen is not known. The data were taken from a study of shared clonotypes between healthy human individuals. Study information: Plates per donor: three CD4 naive, three CD4 memory, two CD8 naive, one CD8 memory.

CDR3 length equals 16 residues. The input for sorted-subset replicate PCRs was roughly 180 ng DNA, 25,000 to 35,000 T cell genomes. Measured with immunoSEQ multiplex PCR; TCRdb has only the in-frame clones, and not every one. The data contain roughly 640,000 clones, around two thirds of them singletons. Study-level results: Four donors held around 5% of naive CD4 clonotypes in common. Blood alone was sampled, and tissue repertoires likely differ.

Sample: memory CD4+ T cells sorted from blood. Indicated subset: CD45RA-negative fraction. The TCR originated in a woman aged 25 to 39 in good health. The chain uses TRBV21-1 and TRBJ2-2; the table calls TRBD1, which could not be checked here. TRBV21-1 has pseudogene status. CDR3 sequence: CASRFGNRANTGELFF. The CDR3, as DNA: TGTGCCAGCAGGTTTGGAAACAGGGCGAACACCGGGGAGCTGTTTTTT.